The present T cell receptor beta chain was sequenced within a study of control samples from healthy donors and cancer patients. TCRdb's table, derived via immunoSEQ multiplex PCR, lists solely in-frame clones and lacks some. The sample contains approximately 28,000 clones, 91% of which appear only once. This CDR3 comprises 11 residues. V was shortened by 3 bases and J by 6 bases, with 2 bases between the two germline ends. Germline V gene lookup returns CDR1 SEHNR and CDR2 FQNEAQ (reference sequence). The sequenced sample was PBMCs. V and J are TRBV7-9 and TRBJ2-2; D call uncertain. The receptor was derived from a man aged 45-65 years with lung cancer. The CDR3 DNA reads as TGTGCCAGCAGCTTTCCCGGGGAGCTGTTTTTT. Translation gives CASSFPGELFF.